The 31 T cell receptor beta chains in this list originate from one sample, sequenced in a study of spatial heterogeneity in lung cancer. Each CDR3 protein is one row after TCRdb ran MiXCR on the 5' RACE reads. Here the sample spans 60,000 to 80,000 distinct CDR3 sequences, about an eighth being singletons. Sample time point: sample taken at primary tumor resection. No cells were sorted before sequencing. The whole RNA sequenced was extracted from tumor, nontumor lung or frozen PBMC. Material: PBMCs, obtained at surgery. The receptors were gathered from a male donor with early-stage non-small cell lung cancer.

The gene calls are TRBV25-1 and TRBJ2-7; D tentatively fits TRBD1 or TRBD2 (5 bases each). The CDR3 is 13 amino acids. CDR1 MGHDK and CDR2 SYGVNS come from the germline V gene. The V end lost 7 bases, the J end lost 3 bases, and 13 bases lay between the germline ends. In nucleotides, the CDR3 is TGTGCCAGCAATCAGGGAGAAGGCTACGAGCAGTACTTC. Its translation is CASNQGEGYEQYF.

This clonotype was counted ten times or more. The chain recombines TRBV7-2 with TRBJ1-5, with D tentatively TRBD1 (6 bases). The length of the CDR3 is 18 residues. Germline V CDR1 and CDR2: SGHTA, FQGNSA. Trimming removed 1 base from V and 0 bases from J, with 16 bases in between. DNA for the CDR3: TGTGCCAGCAGCTTAGGGGCCGGGACACAATTTAGCAATCAGCCCCAGCATTTT. Translated, it gives CASSLGAGTQFSNQPQHF.

The V and J genes are TRBV6-2 or TRBV6-3 and TRBJ1-5; unclear D gene. With 0 bases removed from V and 2 bases from J, the gap between germline ends came to 11 bases. The CDR3 totals 16 residues. Germline CDR1 is MNHEY and CDR2 is SVGEGT. CDR3 nucleotides: TGTGCCAGCAGTTACTCACCTGGGGTTGGCAATCAGCCCCAGCATTTT. Its translation is CASSYSPGVGNQPQHF.

The chain has TRBV28 and TRBJ1-1, with D hard to call. V was shortened by 4 bases and J by 3 bases, with 21 bases between the two germline ends. The CDR3 has 17 amino acids. CDR1 is MDHEN, CDR2 SYDVKM, per germline. DNA of the CDR3: TGTGCCAGCAGTTCCCCCCGGGGTATTGGGTCGGACACTGAAGCTTTCTTT. Its translation: CASSSPRGIGSDTEAFF.

The chain links TRBV12-3 or TRBV12-4 to TRBJ2-7; tentative D call: TRBD1 (6 bases). The CDR3 is made up of 17 amino acids. V was shortened by 4 bases and J by 2 bases, with 21 bases between the two germline ends. This chain's CDR3 is CASSSPGHKQGPYEQYF. The CDR3 DNA sequence: TGTGCCAGCAGTTCGCCCGGTCATAAACAGGGTCCCTACGAGCAGTACTTC.

This clonotype was detected ten times or more. The chain joins TRBV5-1 to TRBJ1-1; unclear D gene. The CDR3 spans 14 residues. Germline V lookup: CDR1 SGHRS, CDR2 YFSETQ. The ends were cut back, 4 bases at V and 1 base at J, with 11 bases in the middle. The CDR3 protein is CASSRLDQNTEAFF. The CDR3 DNA follows: TGCGCCAGCAGCCGACTTGATCAGAACACTGAAGCTTTCTTT.

At least ten counts were recorded for this clonotype. The chain carries TRBV3-1 and TRBJ2-1; D is unclear. This CDR3 region has 14 residues. CDR1 and CDR2 (germline): LGHDT, YNNKEL (reference sequence). Deletions cut 4 bases from V and 5 bases from J, with 12 bases between. The CDR3 is CASSPTLAHNEQFF. CDR3 coding DNA: TGTGCCAGCAGCCCGACCCTGGCCCACAATGAGCAGTTCTTC.

This clonotype was recorded at least ten times. The V call is TRBV29-1, the J call TRBJ1-1; 10 positions match TRBD1. The CDR3 totals 13 residues. Per the germline V gene, CDR1 is SQVTM and CDR2 is ANQGSEA. J lost 4 bases, V lost 7 bases, and 6 bases had no gene match. CDR3 bases: TGCAGCGCCGGGGACAGGGGCAGCACTGAAGCTTTCTTT. Translation: CSAGDRGSTEAFF. The full variable domain, with the rest looked up from reference TRBV29-1 and TRBJ1-1, is SAVISQKPSRDICQRGTSLTIQCQVDSQVTMMFWYRQQPGQSLTLIATANQGSEATYESGFVIDKFPISRPNLTFSTLTVSNMSPEDSSIYLCSAGDRGSTEAFFGQGTRLTVV.

This chain uses TRBV2 with TRBJ2-6; D not resolved. Trimming took off 2 bases at V and 1 base at J, with 6 bases between the two ends. CDR3 length: 15 amino acids. Looked up from germline, CDR1 is SNHLY and CDR2 is FYNNEI. This chain's CDR3 is CASSENTSGANVLTF. CDR3 in DNA: TGTGCCAGCAGTGAAAACACGTCTGGGGCCAACGTCCTGACTTTC.

This rearrangement joins TRBV4-1 to TRBJ2-1; 9 nucleotides line up with TRBD1. J was trimmed by 6 bases and V by 4 bases; bases with no gene match: 7. This CDR3 has 15 amino acids. CDR1 and CDR2 from the germline V gene are MGHRA and YSYEKL. The CDR3 sequence: CASSLRQGVFNEQFF. As DNA, the CDR3 is TGCGCCAGCAGCCTACGACAGGGGGTTTTCAATGAGCAGTTCTTC.

This clonotype appeared a few times. The chain joins TRBV5-1 to TRBJ2-2; D ambiguous. The CDR3 extends over 13 amino acids. Trimming took off 10 bases at V and 6 bases at J, with 16 bases between the two ends. The germline V gene encodes CDR1 SGHRS and CDR2 YFSETQ. The DNA of the CDR3 is TGCGCCTCGGCGCCTATGGGTGCCGGGGAGCTGTTTTTT. Translating it yields CASAPMGAGELFF. The entire variable domain, with the rest obtained from reference TRBV5-1 and TRBJ2-2, is as follows: KAGVTQTPRYLIKTRGQQVTLSCSPISGHRSVSWYQQTPGQGLQFLFEYFSETQRNKGNFPGRFSGRQFSNSRSEMNVSTLELGDSALYLCASAPMGAGELFFGEGSRLTVL.

Only a few counts were recorded for this clonotype. The chain recombines TRBV20-1 with TRBJ2-3; 8 bases are a match to TRBD2. The CDR3 runs to 15 residues. Germline lookup yields CDR1 DFQATT and CDR2 SNEGSKA (reference sequence). J lost 3 bases, V lost 0 bases, and 5 bases had no gene match. The CDR3 DNA reads TGCAGTGCTAGAGATCGCCGACTAGCGACAGATACGCAGTATTTT. Protein sequence: CSARDRRLATDTQYF.

This clonotype appeared a single time. V is TRBV12-3 or TRBV12-4 and J is TRBJ1-1; 12 bases are a match to TRBD1. The V gene end was trimmed by 6 bases and the J gene end by 7 bases; junction bases not matched to a gene: 6. The CDR3 runs 14 residues. The CDR3 DNA follows: TGTGCCAGCAGATCCGGGACAGGGGGCGATGAAGCTTTCTTT. Amino acid sequence: CASRSGTGGDEAFF.

The gene calls are TRBV6-1 and TRBJ2-4; D is uncertain. The V end was cut by 7 bases, the J end by 0 bases, with 10 bases between. The CDR3 contains 14 residues. Looked up from germline, CDR1 is MNHNS and CDR2 is SASEGT. The CDR3: CASTQGIAKNIQYF. CDR3 in DNA: TGTGCCAGCACCCAAGGAATAGCCAAAAACATTCAGTACTTC.

This clonotype was detected only a few times. The J gene is TRBJ1-1, the V gene TRBV12-3 or TRBV12-4; 8 nucleotides match TRBD1. Trimming removed 4 bases from V and 11 bases from J; junction bases left unmatched: 15. The CDR3 totals 15 residues. Here the CDR3 DNA reads TGTGCCAGCAGTTCTACGACAGGGGCCGCGTCCAGGGCTTTCTTT. Translation: CASSSTTGAASRAFF.

This clonotype was observed a few times. This rearrangement joins TRBV5-1 to TRBJ2-7; tentatively, D is TRBD1 or TRBD2 (5 bases each). Trimming took off 0 bases at V and 0 bases at J, with 13 bases between the two ends. The CDR3 runs 16 residues. CDR1 and CDR2 from the germline V gene are SGHRS and YFSETQ. The CDR3 sequence: CASSLAPAGSSYEQYF. The CDR3 region has the DNA TGCGCCAGCAGCTTGGCCCCGGCAGGGAGCTCCTACGAGCAGTACTTC.

This clonotype was seen only a few times. This chain connects TRBV19 to TRBJ1-5; 9 bases fit TRBD1. The V gene end was trimmed by 5 bases and the J gene end by 6 bases; junction bases not matched to a gene: 11. The CDR3 has 16 residues. CDR1 and CDR2 from the germline V gene are LNHDA and SQIVND (reference sequence). The CDR3 region is CASSAGRDRVSQPQHF. CDR3 coding DNA: TGTGCCAGTAGTGCGGGGCGGGACAGGGTTTCTCAGCCCCAGCATTTT.

The CDR3 bases are TGCGCCAGCAGCTTGGTCAGCGGGATATACAATGAGCAGTTCTTC. The encoded protein is CASSLVSGIYNEQFF. The chain links TRBV5-1 to TRBJ2-1, with TRBD2 identical over 7 bases. CDR1 SGHRS and CDR2 YFSETQ come from the germline V gene. The junction had 4 bases not matched to a gene; V was cut back by 0 bases and J by 4 bases. CDR3 length equals 15 residues.

This clonotype was counted a few times. The chain links TRBV29-1 to TRBJ2-7, with 8 bases aligning to TRBD1. Per the germline V gene, CDR1 is SQVTM and CDR2 is ANQGSEA. The CDR3 covers 13 residues. V dropped 4 bases and J dropped 3; count of bases not matched to a gene: 5. CDR3 nucleotides: TGCAGCGTTGTCTCGACAGGGGTCTACGAGCAGTACTTC. Encoded protein: CSVVSTGVYEQYF.

The DNA for the CDR3 is TGCAGCATCGGCCAGGGTGGCTACACCTTC. Protein: CSIGQGGYTF. The V gene is TRBV20-1, the J gene TRBJ1-2, with a possible D match to TRBD1 (5 bases). Germline lookup yields CDR1 DFQATT and CDR2 SNEGSKA (reference sequence). This CDR3 comprises 10 residues.

In its sample, this clonotype was seen many times. This chain uses TRBV7-9 with TRBJ1-5; no definite D call. Trimming took 1 base from V and 2 from J, leaving 12 bases between them. The CDR3 totals 16 residues. CDR1 SEHNR and CDR2 FQNEAQ come from the germline V gene (reference sequence). The CDR3 region has the DNA TGTGCCAGCAGCTTAGGGTCGACCAAGGGCAATCAGCCCCAGCATTTT. This codes for CASSLGSTKGNQPQHF.

This clonotype was found a few times. V usage is TRBV20-1 and J usage is TRBJ2-6; D tentatively reads TRBD1 or TRBD2 (5 bases each). The CDR3 consists of 14 residues. Germline V gives CDR1 DFQATT, CDR2 SNEGSKA (reference sequence). V shed 3 bases and J shed 4 bases, with 10 bases lying between them. The DNA of the CDR3 is TGCAGTGCTAGCGAGGGGAGAGGGGCCAACGTCCTGACTTTC. Protein sequence: CSASEGRGANVLTF.

This rearrangement joins TRBV2 to TRBJ2-2, with D possibly being TRBD1 or TRBD2 (5 bases each). Between the trimmed V and J ends, which lost 2 bases and 6 bases, there was a span of 16 bases. CDR3 size: 16 residues. In germline, CDR1 is SNHLY, CDR2 FYNNEI. The CDR3: CASSETWGMGAGELFF. The CDR3 DNA follows: TGTGCCAGCAGTGAAACGTGGGGGATGGGAGCCGGGGAGCTGTTTTTT.

This chain connects TRBV6-5 to TRBJ1-5; TRBD1 agrees at 10 bases. This CDR3 has 14 residues. J gave up 5 bases and V 7 bases, and 5 bases lay outside the gene matches. Germline loops: CDR1 MNHEY, CDR2 SVGAGI. The CDR3 DNA follows: TGTGCCAGCAAAGGACAGGGGGTAGATCAGCCCCAGCATTTT. Its protein is CASKGQGVDQPQHF.

Points on this clonotype: A much larger clone lies a single base off, so this may be a read error. The J gene is TRBJ2-3, the V gene TRBV5-1; D unresolved. CDR3 length equals 14 residues. Trimming cost V 1 base and J 4 bases, with 10 bases left between them. CDR1 and CDR2 from the germline V gene are SGHRS and YFSETQ. The CDR3 region is CASSLSDSADTQYF. DNA of the CDR3: TGCGCCAGCAGCTTGTCCGACTCCGCAGATACGCAGTATTTT.

This clonotype has more than one count but fewer than ten. This chain joins TRBV4-1 and TRBJ2-7; D is undetermined. Germline values: CDR1 MGHRA, CDR2 YSYEKL. Trimming pared 0 bases from V and 3 bases from J, leaving 9 bases between. The CDR3 is 14 residues long. CDR3 in amino acids: CASSQEQTYYEQYF. The CDR3 bases are TGCGCCAGCAGCCAAGAACAGACTTACTACGAGCAGTACTTC.

This clonotype was seen more than once but under ten times. The chain has TRBV7-8 and TRBJ1-5, with a weak D call TRBD1 (6 bases). This CDR3 has 17 residues. V gave up 7 bases and J gave up 3 bases, with 22 bases separating them. Per the germline V gene, CDR1 is SGHVS and CDR2 is FQNEAQ. DNA for the CDR3: TGTGCCAGCACCAAGTTGGAAAGACAGGTCAACAATCAGCCCCAGCATTTT. This sequence encodes CASTKLERQVNNQPQHF. Full variable domain (remainder filled in from reference TRBV7-8 and TRBJ1-5): GAGVSQSPRYKVAKRGQDVALRCDPISGHVSLFWYQQALGQGPEFLTYFQNEAQLDKSGLPSDRFFAERPEGSVSTLKIQRTQQEDSAVYLCASTKLERQVNNQPQHFGDGTRLSIL.

This chain joins TRBV11-3 and TRBJ2-6; 7 bases are a match to TRBD1. This CDR3 is 18 amino acids long. Germline assignment: CDR1 SGHNT and CDR2 YENEEA. V was pared by 1 base and J by 0 bases, with 6 bases of the junction left unmatched. CDR3 protein: CASSLGTGAVSGANVLTF. The CDR3 DNA follows: TGTGCCAGCAGCTTAGGAACAGGGGCTGTCTCTGGGGCCAACGTCCTGACTTTC.

The chain has TRBV18 and TRBJ1-1; 8 bases are shared with TRBD1. This CDR3 spans 15 amino acids. The germline V gene has CDR1 KGHSH and CDR2 LQKENI. V lost 3 bases and J lost 1; bases outside the gene matches: 4. Here the CDR3 reads CASSPVGQANTEAFF. As DNA, the CDR3 is TGTGCCAGCTCACCCGTGGGACAGGCGAACACTGAAGCTTTCTTT.

This clonotype was seen at least ten times. The chain uses TRBV7-8 and TRBJ1-6; the D gene is possibly TRBD1 (5 bases). From germline, CDR1 is SGHVS and CDR2 FQNEAQ. This CDR3 contains 16 residues. Trimming pared 1 base from V and 14 bases from J, leaving 21 bases between. The CDR3 bases are TGTGCCAGCAGCTTAGTTCAGGGCGGTTTGGTGGCAGCCCTCCACTTT. Translated, it gives CASSLVQGGLVAALHF.

This clonotype was counted a few times. J is TRBJ1-1 and V is TRBV5-1, with D hard to call. This CDR3 is built from 14 residues. Germline loops: CDR1 SGHRS, CDR2 YFSETQ. Trimming stripped 1 base from V and 2 bases from J, with 9 bases between. The CDR3 DNA reads TGCGCCAGCAGCTTGACAGAGACTAACACTGAAGCTTTCTTT. Its translation is CASSLTETNTEAFF.